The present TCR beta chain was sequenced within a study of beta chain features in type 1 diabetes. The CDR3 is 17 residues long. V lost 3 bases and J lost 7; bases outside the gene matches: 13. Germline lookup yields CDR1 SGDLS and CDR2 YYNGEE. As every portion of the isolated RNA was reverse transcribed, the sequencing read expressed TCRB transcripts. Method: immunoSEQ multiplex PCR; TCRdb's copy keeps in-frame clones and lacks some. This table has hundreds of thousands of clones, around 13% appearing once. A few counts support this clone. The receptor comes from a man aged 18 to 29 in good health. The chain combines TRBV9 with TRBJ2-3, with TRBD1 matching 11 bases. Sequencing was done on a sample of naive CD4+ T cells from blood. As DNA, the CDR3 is TGTGCCAGCAGCGCCCAACCGGGACAGGGGGATTTGTATACGCAGTATTTT. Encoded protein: CASSAQPGQGDLYTQYF.